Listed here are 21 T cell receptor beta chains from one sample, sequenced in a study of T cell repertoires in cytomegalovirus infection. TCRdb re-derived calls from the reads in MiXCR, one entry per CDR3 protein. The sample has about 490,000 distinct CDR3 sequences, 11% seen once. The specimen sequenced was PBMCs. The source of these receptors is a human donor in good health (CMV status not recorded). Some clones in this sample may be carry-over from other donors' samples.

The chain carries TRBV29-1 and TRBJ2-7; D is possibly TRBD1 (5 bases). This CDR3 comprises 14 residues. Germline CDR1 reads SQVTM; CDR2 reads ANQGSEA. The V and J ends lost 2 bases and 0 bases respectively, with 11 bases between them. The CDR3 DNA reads TGCAGCGTTGAACACGCAGGGCTCTCCTACGAGCAGTACTTC. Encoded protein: CSVEHAGLSYEQYF.

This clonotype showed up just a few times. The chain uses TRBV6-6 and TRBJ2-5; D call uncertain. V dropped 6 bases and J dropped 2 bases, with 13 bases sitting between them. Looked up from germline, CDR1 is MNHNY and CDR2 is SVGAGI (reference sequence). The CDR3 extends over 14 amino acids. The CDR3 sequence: CASSQVGSQETQYF. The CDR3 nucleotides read TGTGCCAGCAGCCAAGTGGGCAGTCAAGAGACCCAGTACTTC.

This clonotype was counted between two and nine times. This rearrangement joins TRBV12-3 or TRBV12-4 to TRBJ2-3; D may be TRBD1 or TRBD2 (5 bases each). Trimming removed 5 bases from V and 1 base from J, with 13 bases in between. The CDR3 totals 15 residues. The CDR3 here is CASSLQGRGTDTQYF. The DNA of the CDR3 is TGTGCCAGCAGTCTGCAGGGACGGGGCACAGATACGCAGTATTTT.

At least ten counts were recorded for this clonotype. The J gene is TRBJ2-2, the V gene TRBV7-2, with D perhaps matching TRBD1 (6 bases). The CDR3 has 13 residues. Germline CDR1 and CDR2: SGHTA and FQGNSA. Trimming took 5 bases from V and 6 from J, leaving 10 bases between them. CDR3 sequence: CASSPRQAGELFF. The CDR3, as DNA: TGTGCCAGCAGCCCACGACAGGCCGGGGAGCTGTTTTTT. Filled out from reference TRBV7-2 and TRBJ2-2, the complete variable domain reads GAGVSQSPSNKVTEKGKDVELRCDPISGHTALYWYRQSLGQGLEFLIYFQGNSAPDKSGLPSDRFSAERTGGSVSTLTIQRTQQEDSAVYLCASSPRQAGELFFGEGSRLTVL.

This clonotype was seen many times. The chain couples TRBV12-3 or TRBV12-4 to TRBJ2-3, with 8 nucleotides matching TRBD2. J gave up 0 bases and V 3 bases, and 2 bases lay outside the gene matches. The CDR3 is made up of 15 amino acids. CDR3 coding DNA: TGTGCCAGCAGTTTCGAGCGGGGGAGCACAGATACGCAGTATTTT. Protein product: CASSFERGSTDTQYF.

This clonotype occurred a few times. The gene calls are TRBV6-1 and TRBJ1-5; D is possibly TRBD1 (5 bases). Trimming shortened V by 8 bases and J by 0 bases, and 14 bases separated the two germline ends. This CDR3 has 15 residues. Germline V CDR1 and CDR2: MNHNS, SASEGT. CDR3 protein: CASQLGPYSNQPQHF. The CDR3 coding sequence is TGTGCCAGCCAACTGGGACCCTATAGCAATCAGCCCCAGCATTTT.

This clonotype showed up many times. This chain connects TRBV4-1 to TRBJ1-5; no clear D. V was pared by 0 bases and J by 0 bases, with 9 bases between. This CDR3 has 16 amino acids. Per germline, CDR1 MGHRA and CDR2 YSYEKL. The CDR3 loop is CASSQEYHYSNQPQHF. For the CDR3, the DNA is TGCGCCAGCAGCCAAGAATACCATTATAGCAATCAGCCCCAGCATTTT.

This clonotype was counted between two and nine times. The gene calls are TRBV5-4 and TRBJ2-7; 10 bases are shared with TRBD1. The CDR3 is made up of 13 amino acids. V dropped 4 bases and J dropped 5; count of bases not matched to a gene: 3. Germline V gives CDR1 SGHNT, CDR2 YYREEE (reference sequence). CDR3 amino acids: CASSLTGGHEQYF. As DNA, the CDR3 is TGTGCCAGCAGCCTGACAGGGGGCCACGAGCAGTACTTC.

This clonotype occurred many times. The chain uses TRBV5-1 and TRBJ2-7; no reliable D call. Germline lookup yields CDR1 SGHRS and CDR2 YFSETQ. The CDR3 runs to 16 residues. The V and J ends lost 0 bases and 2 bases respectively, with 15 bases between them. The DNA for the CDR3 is TGCGCCAGCAGCTTGGATGGGCGGTTAACGACCTACGAGCAGTACTTC. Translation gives CASSLDGRLTTYEQYF.

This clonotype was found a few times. CDR3 sequence: CSARNSHPSRTKDEQYF. Written as DNA, the CDR3 is TGCAGTGCTAGAAACAGCCATCCCAGCCGGACTAAGGATGAGCAGTACTTC. The J gene is TRBJ2-7, the V gene TRBV20-1; D may be TRBD2 (6 bases). Germline V gene data show CDR1 as DFQATT and CDR2 as SNEGSKA (reference sequence). V dropped 2 bases and J dropped 7 bases, with 27 bases sitting between them. This CDR3 is built from 17 residues.

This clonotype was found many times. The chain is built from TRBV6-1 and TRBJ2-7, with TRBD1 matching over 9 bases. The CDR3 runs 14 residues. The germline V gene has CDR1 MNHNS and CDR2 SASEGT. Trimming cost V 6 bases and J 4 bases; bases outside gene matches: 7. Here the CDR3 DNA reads TGTGCCAGCAGCCCAGGGGGGACAGGGTACGAGCAGTACTTC. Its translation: CASSPGGTGYEQYF.

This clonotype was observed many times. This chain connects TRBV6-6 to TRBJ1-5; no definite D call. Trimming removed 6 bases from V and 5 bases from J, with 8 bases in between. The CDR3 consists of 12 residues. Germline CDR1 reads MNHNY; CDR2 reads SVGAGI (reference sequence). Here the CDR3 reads CASRPEDQPQHF. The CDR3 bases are TGTGCCAGCAGGCCGGAGGATCAGCCCCAGCATTTT.

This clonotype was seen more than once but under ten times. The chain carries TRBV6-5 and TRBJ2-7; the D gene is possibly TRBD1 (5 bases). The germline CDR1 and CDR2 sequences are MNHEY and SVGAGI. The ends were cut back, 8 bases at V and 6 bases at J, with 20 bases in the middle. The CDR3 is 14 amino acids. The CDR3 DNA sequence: TGTGCCAGCCAACAGGAACCCTCGAGGTTCGAGCAGTACTTC. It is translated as CASQQEPSRFEQYF.

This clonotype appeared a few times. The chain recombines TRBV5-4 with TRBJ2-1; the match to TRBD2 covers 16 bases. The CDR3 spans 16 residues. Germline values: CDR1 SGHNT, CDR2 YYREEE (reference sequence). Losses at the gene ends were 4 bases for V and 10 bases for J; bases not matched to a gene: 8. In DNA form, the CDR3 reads TGTGCCAGCAGCGGGACTAGCGGGAGGGGAGGCGCCGAGCAGTTCTTC. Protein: CASSGTSGRGGAEQFF.

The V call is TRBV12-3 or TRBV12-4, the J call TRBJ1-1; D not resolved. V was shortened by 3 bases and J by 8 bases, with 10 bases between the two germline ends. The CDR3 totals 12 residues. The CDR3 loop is CASSFVLVEAFF. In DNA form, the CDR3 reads TGTGCCAGCAGTTTCGTCCTGGTGGAAGCTTTCTTT.

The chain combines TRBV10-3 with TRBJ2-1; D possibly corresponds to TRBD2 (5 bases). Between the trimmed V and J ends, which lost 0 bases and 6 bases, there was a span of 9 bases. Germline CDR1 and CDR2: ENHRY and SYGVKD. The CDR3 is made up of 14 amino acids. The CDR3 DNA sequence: TGTGCCATCAGTGAGTCTGTTCGGGGCAATGAGCAGTTCTTC. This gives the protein CAISESVRGNEQFF.

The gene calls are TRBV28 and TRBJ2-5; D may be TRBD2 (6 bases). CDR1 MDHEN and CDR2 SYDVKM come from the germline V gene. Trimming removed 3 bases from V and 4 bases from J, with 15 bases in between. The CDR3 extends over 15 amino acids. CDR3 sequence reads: CASSLRDGPRETQYF. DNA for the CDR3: TGTGCCAGCAGTTTGCGGGACGGACCAAGAGAGACCCAGTACTTC.

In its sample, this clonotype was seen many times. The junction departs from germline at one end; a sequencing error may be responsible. CDR3: CASSLGGVSHEQYF. The CDR3 nucleotides are TGTGCTAGCAGCTTAGGCGGGGTTTCCCACGAGCAGTACTTC. This rearrangement joins TRBV7-7 to TRBJ2-7; D is perhaps TRBD2 (6 bases). The CDR3 is made up of 14 amino acids. Germline V gene data show CDR1 as SSHAT and CDR2 as FNYEAQ (reference sequence). The complete variable domain, with remaining parts taken from reference TRBV7-7 and TRBJ2-7, reads GAGVSQSPRYKVTKRGQDVTLRCDPISSHATLYWYQQALGQGPEFLTYFNYEAQPDKSGLPSDRFSAERPEGSISTLTIQRTEQRDSAMYRCASSLGGVSHEQYFGPGTRLTVT.

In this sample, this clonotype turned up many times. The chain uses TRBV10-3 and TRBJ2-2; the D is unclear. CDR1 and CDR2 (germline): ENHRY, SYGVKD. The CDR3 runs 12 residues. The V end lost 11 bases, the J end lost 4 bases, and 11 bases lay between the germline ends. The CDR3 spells CASHTSTGELFF. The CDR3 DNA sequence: TGTGCCTCACATACGTCCACCGGGGAGCTGTTTTTT.

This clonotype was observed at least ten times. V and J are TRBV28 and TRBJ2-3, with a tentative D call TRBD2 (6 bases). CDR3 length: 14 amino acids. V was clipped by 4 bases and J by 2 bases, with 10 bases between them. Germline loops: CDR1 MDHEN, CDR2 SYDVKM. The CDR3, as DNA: TGTGCCAGCAGTTCGGGCGGGAACACAGATACGCAGTATTTT. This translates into CASSSGGNTDTQYF.

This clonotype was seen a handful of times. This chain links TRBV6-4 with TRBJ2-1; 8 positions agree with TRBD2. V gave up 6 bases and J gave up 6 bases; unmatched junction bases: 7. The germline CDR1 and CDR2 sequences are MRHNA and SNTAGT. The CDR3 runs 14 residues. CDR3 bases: TGTGCCAGCAGAAACGGGGGGGCCTTCAATGAGCAGTTCTTC. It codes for CASRNGGAFNEQFF.